This T cell receptor beta chain stems from a study of cytomegalovirus exposure and HLA in healthy donors. Study details: Counted in an early data release were roughly 87 million unique TCRs from HLA-typed donors.

The donors (healthy individuals) were bone marrow donors. PCR employed 60 Vbeta and 13 Jbeta primers. Original processing methods: Around 9.9 million shared chains were among the about 80 million unique TCR beta chains that a later analysis counted. The method was immunoSEQ multiplex PCR; TCRdb's version includes in-frame clones alone and lacks a portion of them. V and J calls and clone size are those listed in that table; D and trimming were worked out from the DNA. The table lists more than 150,000 clones, 82% of them singletons. Note on this clone: The antigen remains unidentified.

Findings of the study overall: There was a cluster of highly shared sequence variants that was likely a sequencing artifact.

The CDR3 runs 16 residues. Germline V gene sequence: CDR1 MNHEY, CDR2 SVGAGI. The J segment lost 5 bases and the V segment lost 2 bases, leaving 4 bases of the junction unmatched. The chain joins TRBV6-5 to TRBJ2-1, with 12 nucleotides matching TRBD2. The source is a man aged 40-50 years in good health and CMV-seronegative. Sequenced: PBMCs. CDR3 amino acids: CASSYALAGGDNEQFF. In nucleotides, the CDR3 is TGTGCCAGCAGTTACGCCCTAGCGGGGGGGGACAATGAGCAGTTCTTC.